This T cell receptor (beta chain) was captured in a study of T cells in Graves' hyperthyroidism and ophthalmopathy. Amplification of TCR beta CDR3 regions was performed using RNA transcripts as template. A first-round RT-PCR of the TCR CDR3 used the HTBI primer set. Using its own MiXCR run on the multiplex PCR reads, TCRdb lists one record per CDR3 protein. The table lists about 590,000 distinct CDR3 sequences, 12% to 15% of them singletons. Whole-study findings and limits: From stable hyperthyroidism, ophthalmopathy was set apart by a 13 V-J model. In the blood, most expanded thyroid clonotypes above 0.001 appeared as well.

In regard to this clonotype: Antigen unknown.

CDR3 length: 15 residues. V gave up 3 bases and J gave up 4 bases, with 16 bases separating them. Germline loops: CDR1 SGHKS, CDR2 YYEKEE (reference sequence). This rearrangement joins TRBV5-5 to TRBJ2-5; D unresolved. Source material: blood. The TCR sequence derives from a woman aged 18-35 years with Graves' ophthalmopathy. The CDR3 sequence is CASSYLDRLGETQYF. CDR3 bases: TGTGCCAGCAGCTACCTGGATCGGCTTGGAGAGACCCAGTACTTC.